This T cell receptor beta chain was identified during a study of cytomegalovirus exposure and HLA in healthy donors (TCRdb year 2017). With regard to the full study: In an earlier analysis of 450 to 750 of the donors, 250 to 350 Gb of sequence data and approximately 120 million unique TCR beta sequences from 150 million to 200 million T cells were reported. About 330 gigabases of sequencing data and roughly 81 million unique TCR sequences made up an early release that covered about 640 HLA-typed donors. Among the approximately 400 genotyped donors, about 83% belonged to the genetic ancestry cluster associated with self-reported Caucasian donors. The study aimed to test whether signatures of past pathogen exposure could be identified by cataloging public T cell receptors. The T cell repertoires of some 670 subjects were profiled by immunosequencing and related to cytomegalovirus serostatus. In addition to the first cohort of approximately 670 subjects, a separate validation cohort of 120 different subjects was used. To predict cytomegalovirus infection status, the study combined high-throughput TCR immunosequencing, statistical association of individual TCRs with disease status, and machine learning. A later analysis re-analyzed previously published TCR beta repertoires from approximately 670 donors and added high-resolution HLA genotyping to study TCR occurrence patterns. The later analysis used no new phenotypic data to find candidate immune exposures, relying instead on TCR beta sequences and their occurrence across donors. In an earlier analysis of 587 of the donors, high-throughput TCR beta sequencing was used to judge whether each TCR beta V gene segment behaved as functional or pseudogenic. Alongside the repertoire data, information on donor age, sex, ethnicity and CMV serostatus was compiled. Genome-wide SNP genotypes for about 65% of the roughly 670 donors were used in a later genetic analysis, which treated that subset as a discovery cohort. Every repertoire in the discovery cohort had been generated on one and the same sequencing platform. HLA typing covered class I and class II loci at four-digit resolution. The number of donors typed differed by locus, with 629-630 for A, B, C, DRB1 and DQB1, around 500 for DQA1, 600 to 610 for DPA1, and some 470 for DPB1. About five DR-DQ haplotypes were treated as single units for association and clustering because of strong linkage in the cohort. Among around 400 genotyped donors of the cohort, an average of approximately 240,000 unique TCR beta nucleotide sequences was sequenced per donor, of which about 18% were non-productive. Study-wide conclusions, independent of this receptor: Because some donors lacked HLA typing at each locus, the association tests relied only on the typed subset. A cluster of highly shared sequence variants was judged likely to represent a technical artifact of the sequencing pipeline. Roughly uniform sequencing depth across donors was assumed in presence/absence analyses, although this assumption may not hold. In vitro tests confirmed that a few of the cytomegalovirus-associated TCR beta chains recognize cytomegalovirus antigens. In the study, approximately 160 TCR beta chains were listed as associated with cytomegalovirus. Most TCR sequences were seen in very few donors, while some public TCRs were found in many individuals. Because counts were too low, more than 15 rarely observed V segments, including chromosome 9 orphons, were left out of the earlier analysis of approximately 500 of the donors. Only TCR beta chains were sequenced in this cohort, and the absence of alpha or paired-chain data limited detectable features. Immune exposure information for the cohort was limited to CMV serostatus. Correlated functional status among segregating V segments might be attributable to linkage disequilibrium, but an unknown experimental factor could not be ruled out. Strong co-occurrence of HLA alleles, especially DR and DQ, made assigning TCR associations to individual alleles difficult. The authors suggested that the approach could potentially be extended to other disease states and immunological phenotypes. In an earlier analysis of 587 of the donors, most TCR beta V segments appeared in productive rearrangements about 90% or about 30% of the time, broadly matching IMGT annotations. Several of the top co-occurrence clusters appeared to be linked to parvovirus B19, influenza, CMV and Epstein-Barr virus, according to a later analysis. Compared with equally common non-associated chains, HLA-associated TCR beta chains in a later analysis were more clonally expanded and had lower generation probabilities. A further reported finding was that TCR beta sequences accurately predicted the HLA-A and HLA-B alleles for most subjects in the first cohort. The classifier was reported to diagnose cytomegalovirus status with high specificity and sensitivity in both the original cohort and the validation cohort. At a false discovery rate of 0.05, a later analysis linked roughly 17,000 TCR beta sequences to specific HLA alleles. In a later analysis, TCR association rates were found to vary across HLA loci, with the most associated TCRs seen for DRB1 alleles and the fewest for HLA-C alleles. An association between a missense DCLRE1C variant and V-gene and J-gene trimming of TCR beta chains was found in a later genetic analysis and replicated in an independent cohort. Because the 87-base-pair reads could not distinguish some IMGT-functional V segments, including TRBV6-2 and TRBV6-3, those segments were excluded. A later analysis found that most CMV-associated TCR beta chains appeared HLA-restricted, with HLA associations seemingly driven largely by CMV exposure. Compared with the approximately 700-donor mean, donors in an Asian-associated ancestry cluster had fewer N-insertions in productive TCRs, according to a later genetic analysis.

In total, roughly 670 healthy bone marrow donors made up the cohort. At the time of sampling, all cohort members were nominally healthy, though unrecorded immune exposures were likely present. The donor tested CMV seropositive, placing the donor among the 289 seropositive members of the cohort. A peripheral blood sample was provided by each donor, and peripheral blood mononuclear cells were used for TCR beta sequencing. The Qiagen DNeasy Blood Extraction Kit was used to extract genomic DNA from the blood cell samples. Receptor amplification or capture employed the immunoSEQ multiplex PCR assay. For the multiplex PCR, a mixture combining 60 forward primers for TCR Vbeta segments and 13 reverse primers for TCR Jbeta segments was used. The CDR3 region of rearranged TCR beta genes was amplified from genomic DNA with a multiplex PCR assay. Amplified TCR beta libraries were sequenced as 87-base-pair reads on the Illumina HiSeq System. The paper's processing steps were these. A later analysis tallied 75 million to 95 million unique TCR beta chains across the 650 to 750 repertoires, and about 12 million of those chains were shared by two or more donors. Raw reads were error-corrected and collapsed into unique sequences by a nearest-neighbor algorithm in which closely related sequences were merged to remove PCR and sequencing errors. CDR3 sequences were aligned to IMGT reference sequences to assign V, D and J gene segments. For a sequence to be retained, a match of at least six nucleotides to both a V gene segment and a J gene segment was required. Rearrangements were classified as productive when the CDR3 lacked stop codons and remained in frame with V and J, and all other rearrangements were classified as non-productive. Following IMGT convention, CDR3 was defined as the stretch from the second conserved V-encoded cysteine up to the conserved J-encoded phenylalanine. The earlier analysis of approximately 500 of the donors excluded sequences that lacked an unambiguous match to a single V gene segment. In an earlier analysis of 450 to 750 of the donors, a V segment was called functional when productive rearrangements were above 56.7%, and segregating when the standard deviation between donors exceeded 5%. To diagnose cytomegalovirus status from the catalog of TCR beta chain sequences, a statistical classification framework was built. V and J gene assignment, in a later analysis, came from comparing TCR nucleotide sequences with IMGT/GENE-DB human TR gene sequences. A later analysis assigned CDR3 sequences and most-parsimonious VDJ recombination scenarios with the TCRdist pipeline. A later analysis defined each TCR beta chain by its CDR3 amino acid sequence plus V-gene family, and excluded reads lacking a unique V-gene family. A later analysis removed 500 to 600 highly shared, low-generation-probability nucleotide sequences to deal with suspected cross-contamination and a sequencing artifact. In a later analysis, a clonal expansion index for each public chain was calculated from normalized within-repertoire ranks of inferred template counts. In a later analysis, generation probabilities were computed using a VDJ recombination model fitted to out-of-frame rearrangements, and the results were checked against IGoR. In a later analysis, TCR-TCR, TCR-HLA and TCR-CMV co-occurrence was scored with hypergeometric tests, and a repertoire-size bias correction was applied to TCR pairs. In a later analysis, false discovery rates were estimated by permuting HLA or CMV assignments 20 times. A later analysis grouped co-occurring TCRs with DBSCAN, adding TCRdist sequence similarity when clustering within HLA-allele-positive subsets. Repertoires with fewer than 30,000 or more than 120,000 public chains, plus five repertoires with anomalous nucleotide sharing, were excluded from co-occurrence clustering. As stored in TCRdb, this immuneACCESS dataset retains in-frame rearrangements with V and J assigned. A fraction of the clones does not appear; measured against another copy, unresolved V genes explain less than half of the discrepancy, and the remainder lacks a known reason. For V, J and clone size, that table is used; D and trimming come from the DNA. In this sample the table shows around 90,000 clones, 62% of which occur a single time. The ten most abundant clones make up about 5.4% of the sample.

Notes on this clone: Its antigen has not been determined. No quality values exist for individual bases; no much larger clone is one base distant.

CDR1 MDHEN and CDR2 SYDVKM are derived from the germline V gene. There are 13 amino acids in the CDR3, from cysteine to phenylalanine inclusive. The sequence is cut down to CDR3 DNA, 39 bases in frame from base 1. Germline trimming amounts to 6 bases on V and 2 bases on J, with 4 as the count of junction bases outside the gene matches. What was sequenced was PBMCs. The receptor comes from a woman in her 30s in good health and CMV-seropositive. Recombination linked TRBV28 to TRBJ2-7; TRBD1 matches 7 bases in the middle. The sequence in DNA is TGTGCCAGCAGCCCGGGACAGACCTACGAGCAGTACTTC. Translated, this is CASSPGQTYEQYF.